Presented here are 17 T cell receptor beta chains from one specimen sequenced in a study of blood T cell repertoires in COVID-19. Measured with immunoSEQ multiplex PCR; TCRdb has only the in-frame clones, and not every one. The profile shows hundreds of thousands of clones, nearly 90% of them singletons. Sequencing used PBMCs or T cells enriched from blood (not recorded which). The receptors come from a woman younger than 45 with acute COVID-19.

The chain combines TRBV2 with TRBJ1-1; 11 nucleotides line up with TRBD1. The CDR3 totals 18 residues. V was clipped by 2 bases and J by 4 bases; unmatched bases: 12. The germline V gene encodes CDR1 SNHLY and CDR2 FYNNEI. This CDR3 is CASSERRTGGLLGTEAFF. The CDR3 DNA reads as TGTGCCAGCAGTGAAAGGAGGACAGGGGGCCTGTTGGGCACTGAAGCTTTCTTT.

This chain joins TRBV7-6 and TRBJ2-3; the match to TRBD2 covers 8 bases. This CDR3 comprises 15 residues. Germline trimming cut 0 bases from V and 7 bases from J; bases unmatched to any gene: 6. Per germline, CDR1 SGHVS and CDR2 FNYEAQ. CDR3: CASSLAGGAPNTQYF. CDR3 DNA sequence: TGTGCCAGCAGCTTAGCCGGGGGGGCCCCAAATACGCAGTATTTT.

The chain links TRBV27 to TRBJ1-2, with 8 bases fitting TRBD1. CDR3 length: 14 amino acids. Looked up from germline, CDR1 is MNHEY and CDR2 is SMNVEV (reference sequence). V shed 2 bases, J shed 10 bases, and the junction held 9 bases outside the gene matches. The chain's CDR3 is CASSLDATGVSYTF. The CDR3 coding sequence is TGTGCCAGCAGTTTAGACGCGACAGGGGTCTCCTACACCTTC.

This clone was observed a single time. V is TRBV5-3 and J is TRBJ2-4; weak D call: TRBD2 (5 bases). TRBV5-3 is labeled an ORF, and its function is uncertain. This CDR3 is 14 amino acids long. V lost 1 base and J lost 1, with 6 bases in between. This CDR3 reads CARSLCGAKNIQYF. DNA for the CDR3: TGTGCCAGAAGCTTGTGCGGGGCCAAAAACATTCAGTACTTC.

This clone was picked up one time. The chain employs TRBV28 and TRBJ1-2, with D possibly TRBD1 on 6 matching bases. The CDR3 length is 15 residues. V was trimmed by 6 bases and J by 6 bases, leaving 20 bases between them. Germline V gene sequence: CDR1 MDHEN, CDR2 SYDVKM. The CDR3: CASSISWGTPHGYTF. The DNA for the CDR3 is TGTGCCAGCAGCATCTCTTGGGGGACACCGCATGGCTACACCTTC.

The CDR3 DNA follows: TGTGCCAGCAGTTCCCCAACTGAAGCTTTCTTT. It translates to CASSSPTEAFF. This chain uses TRBV27 with TRBJ1-1; no reliable D call. V lost 4 bases to trimming and J lost 5 bases, with 5 bases between them. Per the germline V gene, CDR1 is MNHEY and CDR2 is SMNVEV (reference sequence). The CDR3 consists of 11 residues.

This clone was seen only once. J is TRBJ1-2 and V is TRBV19; the D gene is possibly TRBD1 (5 bases). Germline V gene data show CDR1 as LNHDA and CDR2 as SQIVND (reference sequence). Trimming stripped 7 bases from V and 0 bases from J, with 12 bases between. The length of the CDR3 is 14 residues. This CDR3 is CASNGAGTNYGYTF. Written as DNA, the CDR3 is TGTGCCAGTAATGGGGCAGGGACTAACTATGGCTACACCTTC. The variable domain in full, completed from reference TRBV19 and TRBJ1-2, reads DGGITQSPKYLFRKEGQNVTLSCEQNLNHDAMYWYRQDPGQGLRLIYYSQIVNDFQKGDIAEGYSVSREKKESFPLTVTSAQKNPTAFYLCASNGAGTNYGYTFGSGTRLTVV.

To note about this clone: The DNA is omitted, as the CDR3 cannot be located on it reliably, and the CDR3 follows TCRdb's listing. The chain carries TRBV30 and TRBJ2-7; no check of the table's D call, TRBD2, against the DNA was made. The CDR3 totals 16 residues, both ends included. The germline gives CDR1 GTSNPN, CDR2 SVGIG (reference sequence). The CDR3 region is CAWSFGEGRELDEQYF.

The rearrangement uses TRBV25-1 and TRBJ2-5; TRBD1 matches 10 bases. The CDR3 spans 15 residues. Germline loops: CDR1 MGHDK, CDR2 SYGVNS. J lost 4 bases, V lost 5 bases, and 7 bases had no gene match. CDR3 sequence (DNA): TGTGCCAGCAGTACACGGACAGGGGGTGGAGAGACCCAGTACTTC. As protein: CASSTRTGGGETQYF.

The rearrangement joins TRBV5-1 to TRBJ1-2; 8 positions match TRBD1. Germline lookup yields CDR1 SGHRS and CDR2 YFSETQ. The CDR3 length is 15 residues. The junction had 8 bases not matched to a gene; V was cut back by 4 bases and J by 3 bases. The CDR3 nucleotides read TGCGCCAGCAGCCGCGGAGGACAGGGCGACTATGGCTACACCTTC. Translation: CASSRGGQGDYGYTF. Together with reference TRBV5-1 and TRBJ1-2, the CDR3 gives the full variable domain: KAGVTQTPRYLIKTRGQQVTLSCSPISGHRSVSWYQQTPGQGLQFLFEYFSETQRNKGNFPGRFSGRQFSNSRSEMNVSTLELGDSALYLCASSRGGQGDYGYTFGSGTRLTVV.

The V call is TRBV11-2, the J call TRBJ2-5; possibly TRBD1 for D (6 bases). Trimming left V 9 bases short and J 5 bases short, with 19 bases between. The CDR3 runs to 14 residues. Germline V lookup: CDR1 SGHAT, CDR2 FQNNGV. The CDR3: CASNPKGVEETQYF. The CDR3 region has the DNA TGTGCCAGTAACCCCAAGGGGGTCGAGGAGACCCAGTACTTC.

V is TRBV29-1 and J is TRBJ2-3, with 8 bases fitting TRBD2. This CDR3 spans 15 amino acids. V lost 6 bases and J lost 2; bases outside the gene matches: 10. The germline gives CDR1 SQVTM, CDR2 ANQGSEA. The CDR3, as DNA: TGCAGCGTGGGACTGGGCGGGGGGCTCACAGATACGCAGTATTTT. Its translation is CSVGLGGGLTDTQYF.

This clone appeared a few times. This chain uses TRBV12-3 or TRBV12-4 with TRBJ2-7, with 8 bases matching TRBD1. With V trimmed by 8 bases and J by 5 bases, 2 bases remained unmatched. This CDR3 spans 11 amino acids. The CDR3, as DNA: TGTGCCAGCGGGGACAGGCACGAGCAGTACTTC. Translated, it gives CASGDRHEQYF.

In this sample, this clone turned up once. This rearrangement joins TRBV10-1 to TRBJ2-2; possibly TRBD1 for D (5 bases). V gave up 0 bases and J gave up 6 bases, with 11 bases separating them. The CDR3 extends over 15 amino acids. Germline CDR1 reads WNHNN; CDR2 reads SYGVQD (reference sequence). This chain's CDR3 is CASSESAGWAGELFF. CDR3 bases: TGCGCCAGCAGTGAGTCGGCAGGGTGGGCCGGGGAGCTGTTTTTT.

The CDR3 coding sequence is TGTGCCAGCAGCTTAGCGAGCGCGACAGGGATCGACGAGCAGTACTTC. Translation gives CASSLASATGIDEQYF. The gene calls are TRBV7-2 and TRBJ2-7; 7 nucleotides align to TRBD1. This CDR3 has 16 residues. Germline-derived CDR1 and CDR2 are SGHTA and FQGNSA. With V trimmed by 0 bases and J by 5 bases, 10 bases remained unmatched.

The V gene is TRBV5-4, the J gene TRBJ1-2, with 10 bases lining up with TRBD1. The germline V gene encodes CDR1 SGHNT and CDR2 YYREEE (reference sequence). V shed 5 bases, J shed 4 bases, and the junction held 8 bases outside the gene matches. The CDR3 consists of 15 residues. The CDR3: CASSSRTGGPYGYTF. In DNA, the CDR3 is TGTGCCAGCAGTAGTCGGACAGGGGGGCCCTATGGCTACACCTTC.

The genes are TRBV25-1 and TRBJ2-6; D remains ambiguous. Trimming stripped 7 bases from V and 2 bases from J, with 6 bases between. The CDR3 extends over 13 amino acids. Germline CDR1 reads MGHDK; CDR2 reads SYGVNS. CDR3 protein: CASTLTGANVLTF. In DNA form, the CDR3 reads TGTGCCAGCACCTTAACTGGGGCCAACGTCCTGACTTTC.